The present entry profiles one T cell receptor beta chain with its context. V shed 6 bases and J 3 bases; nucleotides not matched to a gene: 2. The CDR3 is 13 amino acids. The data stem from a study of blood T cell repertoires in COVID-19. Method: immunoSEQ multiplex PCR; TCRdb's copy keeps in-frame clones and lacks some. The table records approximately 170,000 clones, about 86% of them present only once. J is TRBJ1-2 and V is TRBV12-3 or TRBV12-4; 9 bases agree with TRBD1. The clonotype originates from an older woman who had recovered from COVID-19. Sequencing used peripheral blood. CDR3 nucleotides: TGTGCCAGCAGCGGACAGGGGTACTATGGCTACACCTTC. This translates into CASSGQGYYGYTF.